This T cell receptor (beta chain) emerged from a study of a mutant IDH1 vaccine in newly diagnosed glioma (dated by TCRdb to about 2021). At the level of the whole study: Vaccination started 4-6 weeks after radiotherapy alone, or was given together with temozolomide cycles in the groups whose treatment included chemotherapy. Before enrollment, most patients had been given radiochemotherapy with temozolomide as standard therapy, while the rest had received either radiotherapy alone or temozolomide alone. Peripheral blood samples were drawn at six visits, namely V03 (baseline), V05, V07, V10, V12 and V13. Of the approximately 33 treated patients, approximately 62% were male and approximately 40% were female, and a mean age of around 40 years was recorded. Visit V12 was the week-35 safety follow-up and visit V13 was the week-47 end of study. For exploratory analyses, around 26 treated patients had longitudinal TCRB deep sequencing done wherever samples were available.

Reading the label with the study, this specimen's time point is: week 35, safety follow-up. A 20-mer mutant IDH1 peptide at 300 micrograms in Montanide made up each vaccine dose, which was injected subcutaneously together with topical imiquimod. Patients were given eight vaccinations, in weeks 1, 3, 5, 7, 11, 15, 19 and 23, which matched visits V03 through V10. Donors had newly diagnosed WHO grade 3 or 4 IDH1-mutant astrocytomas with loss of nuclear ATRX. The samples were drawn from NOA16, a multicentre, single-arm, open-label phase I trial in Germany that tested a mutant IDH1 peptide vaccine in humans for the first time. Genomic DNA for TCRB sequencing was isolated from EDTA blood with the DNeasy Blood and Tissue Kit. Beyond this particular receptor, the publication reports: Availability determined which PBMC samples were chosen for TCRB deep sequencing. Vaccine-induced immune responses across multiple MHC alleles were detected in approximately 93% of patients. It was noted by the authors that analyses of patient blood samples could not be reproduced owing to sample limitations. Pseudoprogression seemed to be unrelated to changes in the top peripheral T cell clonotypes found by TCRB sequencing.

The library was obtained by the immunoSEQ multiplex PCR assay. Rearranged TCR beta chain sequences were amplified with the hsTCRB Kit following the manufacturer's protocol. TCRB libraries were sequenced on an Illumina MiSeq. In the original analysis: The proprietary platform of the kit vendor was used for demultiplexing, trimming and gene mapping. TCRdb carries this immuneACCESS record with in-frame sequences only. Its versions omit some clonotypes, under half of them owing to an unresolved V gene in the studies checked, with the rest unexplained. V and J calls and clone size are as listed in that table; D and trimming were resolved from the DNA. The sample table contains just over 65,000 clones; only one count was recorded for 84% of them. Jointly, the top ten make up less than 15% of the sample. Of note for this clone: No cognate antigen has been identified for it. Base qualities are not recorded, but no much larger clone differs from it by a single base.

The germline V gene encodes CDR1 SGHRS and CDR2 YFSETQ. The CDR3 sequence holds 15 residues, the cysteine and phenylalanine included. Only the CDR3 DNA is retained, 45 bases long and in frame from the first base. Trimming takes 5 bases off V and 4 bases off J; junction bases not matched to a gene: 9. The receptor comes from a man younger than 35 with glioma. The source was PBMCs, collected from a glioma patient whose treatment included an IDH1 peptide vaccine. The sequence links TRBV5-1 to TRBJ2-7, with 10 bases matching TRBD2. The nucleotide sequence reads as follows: TGCGCCAGCAGGGGAATACTAGCGGGGTTTTACGAGCAGTACTTC. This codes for CASRGILAGFYEQYF.